This T cell receptor beta chain came from a study of a mutant IDH1 vaccine in newly diagnosed glioma (dated by TCRdb to about 2021). Background for the entire study: Vaccination was initiated 4-6 weeks after radiotherapy alone, or concurrently with temozolomide cycles in the chemotherapy-containing groups. Of the 25 to 40 patients who were treated, about 62% were male and approximately 38% were female, and the mean age was around 43 years. Prior to enrollment, standard therapy consisting of radiotherapy alone, temozolomide alone, or radiochemotherapy with temozolomide had been administered to patients, with the combination being received by most patients. The week-35 safety follow-up took place at visit V12, and the week-47 end of study took place at visit V13. Peripheral blood was drawn at six visits: V03 (baseline), V05, V07, V10, V12 and V13. Longitudinal TCRB deep sequencing was performed for 20 to 30 treated patients wherever samples were available for exploratory analyses.

V is cut back by 3 bases and J by 8 bases, with 8 bases in the junction unmatched. Inclusive of the bounding cysteine and phenylalanine, the CDR3 is 16 residues long. The entry retains the CDR3 DNA only, 48 bases that are in frame from base 1. The germline V gene (reference sequence) gives CDR1 as SGHNT and CDR2 as YYREEE. In the case of this clone: The antigen it binds to is not known. Base qualities were left out, and no much larger clone turns up one base away.

The protocol used for the library was the immunoSEQ multiplex PCR assay. Rearranged TCR beta chain sequences were amplified with the hsTCRB Kit following the manufacturer's protocol. An Illumina MiSeq was used to sequence the TCRB libraries. As for the authors' bioinformatics: The kit vendor's proprietary platform handled demultiplexing, trimming and gene mapping. Held by TCRdb, this immuneACCESS table contains in-frame sequences only and omits some clones. Under half of the omission traces to an unresolved V gene where checked; the cause of the rest is unknown. Clone size and the V and J calls come from that table; the DNA yielded D and trimming. The sample data list about 64,000 clones, and roughly 74% of these were observed just once. 4.5% to 5% of the sample rests with the top ten. The time point label, read with the paper, signifies: week 35, safety follow-up. Every vaccine dose consisted of 300 ug of a 20-mer mutant IDH1 peptide in Montanide, administered subcutaneously together with topical imiquimod. Across visits V03 through V10, patients got a total of eight vaccinations, given in weeks 1, 3, 5, 7, 11, 15, 19 and 23. Donors had newly diagnosed WHO grade 3 or 4 IDH1-mutant astrocytomas with loss of nuclear ATRX. The samples were drawn from NOA16, a multicentre, single-arm, open-label phase I trial in Germany that tested a mutant IDH1 peptide vaccine in humans for the first time. Genomic DNA for TCRB sequencing was extracted from EDTA blood using the DNeasy Blood and Tissue Kit.

The paper as a whole reports these results and caveats: Across multiple MHC alleles, vaccine-induced immune responses were seen in more than 90% of patients. According to the authors, sample limitations meant that analyses of patient blood samples could not be reproduced. PBMC samples for TCRB deep sequencing were selected based on availability. Pseudoprogression appeared unrelated to alterations in the top peripheral T cell clonotypes detected by TCRB sequencing.

The TCR was taken from a man aged 50-60 years with glioma. Specimen: PBMCs, collected from a glioma patient whose treatment included an IDH1 peptide vaccine. In this chain, TRBV5-4 is recombined with TRBJ2-2, and TRBD1 matches 12 of the central bases. Here the CDR3 is given as CASSWGTGGASGELFF. Read as DNA, the sequence is TGTGCCAGCAGCTGGGGGACAGGGGGCGCTTCAGGGGAGCTGTTTTTT. Supplemented by the reference TRBV5-4 and TRBJ2-2 proteins around the CDR3, the complete variable domain is ETGVTQSPTHLIKTRGQQVTLRCSSQSGHNTVSWYQQALGQGPQFIFQYYREEENGRGNFPPRFSGLQFPNYSSELNVNALELDDSALYLCASSWGTGGASGELFFGEGSRLTVL.